This TCR beta chain comes out of a study of STAT5B mutations in CD4+ large granular lymphocyte leukemia. The length of the CDR3 is 15 residues. Germline V gene data show CDR1 as MNHEY and CDR2 as SVGAGI. The V and J ends lost 6 bases and 0 bases respectively, with 12 bases between them. Buffy coats from healthy blood donors served as controls. In the source study's methods: The detection floor for productive clonotype frequency was 2.59 x 10-5. Only in-frame clones appear in the TCRdb table, and some are missing; sequencing was by immunoSEQ multiplex PCR. V, J and clone size are taken as reported in that table, and D and trimming were inferred from the DNA itself. The sample has over 25,000 clones; under 90% are singletons.

Sequences were obtained from CD4+ T cells from blood buffy coats. The sequence derives from a human donor in good health. The V and J genes are TRBV6-5 and TRBJ2-1; no definite D call. DNA of the CDR3: TGTGCCAGCAGCCTCTCAGGAACCTCCTACAATGAGCAGTTCTTC. Its translation: CASSLSGTSYNEQFF.